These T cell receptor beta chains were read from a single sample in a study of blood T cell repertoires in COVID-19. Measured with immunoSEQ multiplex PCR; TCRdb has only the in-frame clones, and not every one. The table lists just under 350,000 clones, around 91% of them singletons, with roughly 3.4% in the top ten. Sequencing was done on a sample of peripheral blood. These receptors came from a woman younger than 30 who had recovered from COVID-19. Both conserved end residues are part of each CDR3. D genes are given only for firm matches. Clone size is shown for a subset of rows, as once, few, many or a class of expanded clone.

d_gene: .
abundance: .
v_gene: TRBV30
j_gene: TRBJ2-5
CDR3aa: CAWGHLARGTQYF
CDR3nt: TGTGCCTGGGGTCATTTGGCCCGAGGGACCCAGTACTTC

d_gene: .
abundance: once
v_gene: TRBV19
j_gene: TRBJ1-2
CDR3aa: CASSINRADGYTF
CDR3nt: TGTGCCAGTAGTATTAACAGGGCGGATGGCTACACCTTC

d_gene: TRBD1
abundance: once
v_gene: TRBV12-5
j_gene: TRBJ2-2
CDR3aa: CASGRQGSGGELFF
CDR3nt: TGTGCTAGTGGCCGACAGGGATCCGGCGGGGAGCTGTTTTTT

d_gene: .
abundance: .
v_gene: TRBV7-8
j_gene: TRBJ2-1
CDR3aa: CASSSQTSFIEQFF
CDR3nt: TGTGCCAGCAGCTCCCAGACTAGTTTTATAGAGCAGTTCTTC

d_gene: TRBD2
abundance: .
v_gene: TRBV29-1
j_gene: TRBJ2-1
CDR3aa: CSVKAGGSRAKQFF
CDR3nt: TGCAGCGTCAAAGCGGGAGGCTCAAGGGCCAAGCAGTTCTTC

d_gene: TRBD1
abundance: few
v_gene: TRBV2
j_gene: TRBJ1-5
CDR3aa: CASRTGSQPQHF
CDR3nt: TGTGCCAGCAGGACAGGGAGTCAGCCCCAGCATTTT

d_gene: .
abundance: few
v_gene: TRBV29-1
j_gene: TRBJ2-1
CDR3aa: CSASSVHNEQFF
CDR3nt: TGCAGCGCGTCTAGCGTCCACAATGAGCAGTTCTTC

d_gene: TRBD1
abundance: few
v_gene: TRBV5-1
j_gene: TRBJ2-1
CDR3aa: CASRSDRVLVSYNEQFF
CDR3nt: TGCGCCAGCAGATCTGACAGGGTTCTAGTTTCCTACAATGAGCAGTTCTTC

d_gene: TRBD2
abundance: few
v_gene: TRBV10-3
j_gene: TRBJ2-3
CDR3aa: CAISKREGLGDTQYF
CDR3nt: TGTGCCATCAGTAAGCGGGAGGGCCTAGGAGATACGCAGTATTTT

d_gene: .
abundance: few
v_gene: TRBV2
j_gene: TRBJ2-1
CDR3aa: CASSRRVSSYNEQFF
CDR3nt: TGTGCCAGCAGTCGTCGGGTTAGCTCCTACAATGAGCAGTTCTTC

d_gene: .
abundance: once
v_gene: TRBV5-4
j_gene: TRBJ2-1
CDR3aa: CASSLVELGAPHEQFF
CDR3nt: TGTGCCAGCAGCTTGGTTGAACTAGGTGCGCCACATGAGCAGTTCTTC

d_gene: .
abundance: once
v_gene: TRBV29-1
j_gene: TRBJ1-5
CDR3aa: CSVAAGAGQPQHF
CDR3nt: TGCAGCGTTGCGGCGGGGGCTGGTCAGCCCCAGCATTTT

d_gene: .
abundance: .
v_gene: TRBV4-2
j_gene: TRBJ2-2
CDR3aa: CASSRAIAKSPNTGELFF
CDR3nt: TGTGCCAGCAGCCGAGCCATTGCGAAATCGCCTAACACCGGGGAGCTGTTTTTT

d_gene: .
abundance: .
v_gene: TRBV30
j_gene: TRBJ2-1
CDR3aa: CAWITGLTYNEQFF
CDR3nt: TGTGCCTGGATTACAGGGTTGACCTACAATGAGCAGTTCTTC

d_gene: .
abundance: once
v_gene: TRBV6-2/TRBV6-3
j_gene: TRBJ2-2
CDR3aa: CASSYSDYRKAGELFF
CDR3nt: TGTGCCAGCAGTTACTCCGATTACAGGAAAGCCGGGGAGCTGTTTTTT

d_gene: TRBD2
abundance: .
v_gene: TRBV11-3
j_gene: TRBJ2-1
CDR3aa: CASSSLAGEEYNEQFF
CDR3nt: TGTGCCAGCAGCTCCTTAGCGGGAGAAGAGTACAATGAGCAGTTCTTC

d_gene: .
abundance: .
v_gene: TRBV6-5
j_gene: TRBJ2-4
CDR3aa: CASGRDKNIQYF
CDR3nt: TGTGCCAGCGGGCGGGATAAAAACATTCAGTACTTC

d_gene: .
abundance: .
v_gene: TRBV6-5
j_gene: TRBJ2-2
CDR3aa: CASTFNRVTGELFF
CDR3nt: TGTGCCAGCACTTTCAACAGGGTCACCGGGGAGCTGTTTTTT

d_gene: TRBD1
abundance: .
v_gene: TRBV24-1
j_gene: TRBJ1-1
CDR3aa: CATSDKTGGSAEAFF
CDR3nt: TGTGCCACCAGTGACAAGACAGGGGGCTCGGCTGAAGCTTTCTTT

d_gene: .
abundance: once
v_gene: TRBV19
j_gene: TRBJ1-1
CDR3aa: CASSIFGATEAFF
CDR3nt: TGTGCCAGTAGTATATTTGGGGCAACTGAAGCTTTCTTT

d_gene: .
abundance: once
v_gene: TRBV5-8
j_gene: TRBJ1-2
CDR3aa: CASSGRGYGYTF
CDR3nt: TGTGCCAGCAGCGGGAGGGGCTATGGCTACACCTTC

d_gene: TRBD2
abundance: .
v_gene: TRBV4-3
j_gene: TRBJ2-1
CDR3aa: CASSQTGLAWSSSYNEQFF
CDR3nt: TGCGCCAGCAGCCAAACGGGACTAGCTTGGTCAAGCTCCTACAATGAGCAGTTCTTC

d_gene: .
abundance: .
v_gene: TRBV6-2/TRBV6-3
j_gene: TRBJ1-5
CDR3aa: CASSSLEQGLSQPQHF
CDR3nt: TGTGCCAGCAGCTCCCTCGAACAGGGATTGAGTCAGCCCCAGCATTTT

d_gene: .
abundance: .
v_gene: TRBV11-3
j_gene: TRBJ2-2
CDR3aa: CASSLEVAANTGELFF
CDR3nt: TGTGCCAGCAGCTTAGAGGTAGCGGCGAACACCGGGGAGCTGTTTTTT

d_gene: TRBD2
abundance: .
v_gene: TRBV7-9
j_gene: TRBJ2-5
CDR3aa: CASLAGNSPTQYF
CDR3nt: TGTGCCAGCCTAGCGGGAAACAGTCCGACCCAGTACTTC

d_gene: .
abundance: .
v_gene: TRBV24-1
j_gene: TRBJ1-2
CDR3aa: CASADRDYGYTF
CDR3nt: TGTGCCTCAGCCGACAGAGACTATGGCTACACCTTC

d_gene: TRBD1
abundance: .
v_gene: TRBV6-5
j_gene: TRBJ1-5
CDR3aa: CASRDTGGGNQPQHF
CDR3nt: TGTGCCAGCAGGGATACAGGGGGCGGCAATCAGCCCCAGCATTTT

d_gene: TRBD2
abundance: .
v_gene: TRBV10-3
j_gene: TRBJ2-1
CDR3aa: CAISELLAGGPVEQFF
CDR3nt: TGTGCCATCAGTGAGCTCCTAGCGGGAGGGCCGGTTGAGCAGTTCTTC

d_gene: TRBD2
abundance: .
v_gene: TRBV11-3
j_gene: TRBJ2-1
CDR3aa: CASSLDQSGGLTSVDEQFF
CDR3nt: TGTGCCAGCAGCTTAGATCAATCGGGAGGGCTTACCTCAGTGGATGAGCAGTTCTTC

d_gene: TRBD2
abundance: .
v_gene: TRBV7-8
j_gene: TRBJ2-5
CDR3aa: CASSFRRLAGGLETQYF
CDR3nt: TGTGCCAGCAGCTTCCGAAGGCTAGCGGGAGGTTTGGAGACCCAGTACTTC

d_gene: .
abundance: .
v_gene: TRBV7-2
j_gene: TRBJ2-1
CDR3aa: CASSLAGSPSSYNEQFF
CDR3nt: TGTGCCAGCAGCTTAGCGGGTAGCCCGAGCTCCTACAATGAGCAGTTCTTC

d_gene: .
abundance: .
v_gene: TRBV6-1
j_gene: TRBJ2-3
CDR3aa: CASSDSSHSTDTQYF
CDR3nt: TGTGCCAGCAGTGATTCTAGCCATAGCACAGATACGCAGTATTTT

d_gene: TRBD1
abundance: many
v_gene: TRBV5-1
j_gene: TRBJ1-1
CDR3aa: CASRWTGATNTEAFF
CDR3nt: TGCGCCAGCCGGTGGACAGGGGCTACGAACACTGAAGCTTTCTTT

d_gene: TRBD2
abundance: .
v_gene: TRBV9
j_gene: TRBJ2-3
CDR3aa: CASSSGLAGGTDTQYF
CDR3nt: TGTGCCAGCAGCTCGGGACTAGCGGGCGGCACAGATACGCAGTATTTT

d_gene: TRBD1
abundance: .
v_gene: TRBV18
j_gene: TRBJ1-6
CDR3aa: CASSRTGWPPLHF
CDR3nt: TGTGCCAGCTCCCGGACAGGGTGGCCACCCCTCCACTTT

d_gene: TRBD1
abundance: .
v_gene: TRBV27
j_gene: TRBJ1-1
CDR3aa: CASSLKFTGGDTEAFF
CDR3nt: TGTGCCAGCAGCTTAAAATTCACAGGGGGCGACACTGAAGCTTTCTTT

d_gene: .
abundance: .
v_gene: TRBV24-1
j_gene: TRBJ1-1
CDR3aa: CATSGGGASTEAFF
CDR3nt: TGTGCCACCAGTGGCGGGGGGGCGAGCACTGAAGCTTTCTTT

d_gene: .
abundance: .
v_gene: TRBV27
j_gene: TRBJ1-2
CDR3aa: CASSLGQGNNYGYTF
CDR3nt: TGTGCCAGCAGTTTAGGCCAGGGGAATAACTATGGCTACACCTTC

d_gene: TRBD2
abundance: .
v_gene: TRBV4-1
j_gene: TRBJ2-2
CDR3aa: CASSLRLADSTGELFF
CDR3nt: TGCGCCAGCAGCCTGCGACTAGCGGACTCCACCGGGGAGCTGTTTTTT

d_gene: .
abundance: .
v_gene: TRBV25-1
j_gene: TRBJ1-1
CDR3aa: CASSEYAGIPSTEAFF
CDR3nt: TGTGCCAGCAGTGAATACGCCGGGATTCCCTCGACTGAAGCTTTCTTT

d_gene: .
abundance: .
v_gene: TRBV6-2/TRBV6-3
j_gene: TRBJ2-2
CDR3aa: CASSYVARTGELFF
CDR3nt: TGTGCCAGCAGTTACGTTGCGAGGACCGGGGAGCTGTTTTTT

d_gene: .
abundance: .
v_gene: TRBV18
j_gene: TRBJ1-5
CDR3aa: CASSPGLRGSNQPQHF
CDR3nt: TGTGCCAGCTCACCAGGATTGCGCGGTAGCAATCAGCCCCAGCATTTT

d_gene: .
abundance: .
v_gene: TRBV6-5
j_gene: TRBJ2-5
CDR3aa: CASSYSGGTQETQYF
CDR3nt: TGTGCCAGCAGTTATAGCGGCGGAACTCAAGAGACCCAGTACTTC

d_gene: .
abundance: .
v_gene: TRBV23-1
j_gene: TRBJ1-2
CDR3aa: CASSFINLGEGDFYGYTF
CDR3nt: TGCGCCAGCAGTTTTATAAATCTCGGGGAGGGGGACTTCTATGGCTACACCTTC

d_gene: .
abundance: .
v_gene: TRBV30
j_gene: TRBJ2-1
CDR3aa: CAWSVPGPLNEQFF
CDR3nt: TGTGCCTGGAGTGTACCTGGCCCACTAAATGAGCAGTTCTTC

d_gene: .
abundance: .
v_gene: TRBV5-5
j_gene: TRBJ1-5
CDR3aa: CASSFSRWDQPQHF
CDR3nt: TGTGCCAGCAGCTTTTCCAGGTGGGATCAGCCCCAGCATTTT

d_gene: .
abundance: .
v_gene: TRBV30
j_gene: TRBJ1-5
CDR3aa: CAWSLTDSNQPQHF
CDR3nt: TGTGCCTGGAGCTTGACAGATAGCAATCAGCCCCAGCATTTT

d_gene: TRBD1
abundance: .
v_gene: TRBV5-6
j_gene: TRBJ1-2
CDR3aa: CASSSPGGNYGYTF
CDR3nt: TGTGCCAGCAGCTCTCCAGGGGGGAACTATGGCTACACCTTC

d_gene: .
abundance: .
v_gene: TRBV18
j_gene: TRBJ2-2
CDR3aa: CASSPLNTGELFF
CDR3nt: TGTGCCAGCTCACCTCTTAACACCGGGGAGCTGTTTTTT

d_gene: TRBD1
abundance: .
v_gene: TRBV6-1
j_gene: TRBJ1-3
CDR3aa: CASSEEGGYSGNTIYF
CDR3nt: TGTGCCAGCAGTGAAGAAGGGGGCTACTCTGGAAACACCATATATTTT

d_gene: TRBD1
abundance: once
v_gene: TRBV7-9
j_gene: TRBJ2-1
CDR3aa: CASSLGTGLKVHNEQFF
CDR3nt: TGTGCCAGCAGCTTAGGGACAGGGTTAAAAGTCCACAATGAGCAGTTCTTC

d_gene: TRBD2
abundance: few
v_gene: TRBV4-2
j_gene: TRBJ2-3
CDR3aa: CASSQTSGRAGDTQYF
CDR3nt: TGTGCCAGCAGCCAAACGAGCGGGAGGGCCGGGGATACGCAGTATTTT

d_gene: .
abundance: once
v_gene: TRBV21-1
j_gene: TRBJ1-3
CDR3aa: CASTRRVGQGNSLSGNTIYF
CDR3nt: .

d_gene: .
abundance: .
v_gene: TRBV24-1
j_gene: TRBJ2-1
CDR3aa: CATSDFEPGLAYNEQFF
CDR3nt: TGTGCCACCAGTGATTTCGAACCGGGACTGGCCTACAATGAGCAGTTCTTC

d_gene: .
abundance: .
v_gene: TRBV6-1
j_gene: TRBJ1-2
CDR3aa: CASSQDIYYGYTF
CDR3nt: TGTGCCAGCAGTCAGGACATCTACTATGGCTACACCTTC

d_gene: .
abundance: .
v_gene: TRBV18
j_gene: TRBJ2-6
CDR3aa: CASSPSQASSGANVLTF
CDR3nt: TGTGCCAGCTCACCTAGTCAGGCGAGTTCTGGGGCCAACGTCCTGACTTTC

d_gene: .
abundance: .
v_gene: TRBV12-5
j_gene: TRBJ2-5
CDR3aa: CASGRDSYIETQYF
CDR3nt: TGTGCTAGTGGTCGGGATTCTTATATAGAGACCCAGTACTTC

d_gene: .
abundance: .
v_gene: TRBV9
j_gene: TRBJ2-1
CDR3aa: CASSVVLDNGEQFF
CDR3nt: TGTGCCAGCAGCGTAGTATTGGACAACGGTGAGCAGTTCTTC